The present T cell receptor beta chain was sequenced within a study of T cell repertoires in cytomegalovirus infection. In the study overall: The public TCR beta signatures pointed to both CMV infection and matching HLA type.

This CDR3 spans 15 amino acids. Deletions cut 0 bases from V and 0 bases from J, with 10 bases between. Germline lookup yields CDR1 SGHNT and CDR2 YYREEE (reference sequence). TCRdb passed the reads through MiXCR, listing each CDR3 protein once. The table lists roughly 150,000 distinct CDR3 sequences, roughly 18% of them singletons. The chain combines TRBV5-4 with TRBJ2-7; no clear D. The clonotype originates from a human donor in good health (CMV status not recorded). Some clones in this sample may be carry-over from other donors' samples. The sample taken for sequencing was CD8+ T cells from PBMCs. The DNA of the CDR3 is TGTGCCAGCAGCTTGGGGTGGGATAGCTCCTACGAGCAGTACTTC. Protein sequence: CASSLGWDSSYEQYF.